A selection of T cell receptor beta chains follows, all from one sample in a study of T cell changes during pregnancy in multiple sclerosis. Assay used: immunoSEQ multiplex PCR; TCRdb lists only in-frame clones, some missing. This sample has approximately 38,000 clones, with about 95% found just once. Specimen: peripheral blood, collected in the third trimester of pregnancy. The receptors derive from a female donor with multiple sclerosis, enrolled in a pregnancy study. Both conserved end residues are part of each CDR3. A D gene is named only where the DNA matches it firmly. Clone size is given for some rows only: seen once, a few or many times, or a class if the clone is expanded.

clone size,V gene,D gene,J gene,CDR3 DNA,CDR3 protein
NA,TRBV7-2,TRBD2,TRBJ2-2,TGTGCCAGCAGCTTAGAAGCGGGAGCTCCCGGGGAGCTGTTTTTT,CASSLEAGAPGELFF
NA,TRBV6-1,TRBD1,TRBJ1-1,TGTGCCAGCAGTACAGGGGCTTCCGCTTTCACTGAAGCTTTCTTT,CASSTGASAFTEAFF
NA,TRBV12-5,TRBD2,TRBJ2-1,TGTGCTAGTGGTTTGTTCTCTAGCGGGAGTAGCAATGAGCAGTTCTTC,CASGLFSSGSSNEQFF
NA,TRBV7-2,TRBD2,TRBJ2-4,TGTGCCAGCAGCTTAGGGTTTAGCGGGGGGACCTCCAAAAACATTCAGTACTTC,CASSLGFSGGTSKNIQYF
once,TRBV27,TRBD2,TRBJ2-7,TGTGCCAGCAGTCGTTCCTGGACTAGCGGGAGCTCCTACGAGCAGTACTTC,CASSRSWTSGSSYEQYF
NA,TRBV7-6,TRBD1,TRBJ2-1,TGTGCCAGCAGCTTAGCGGGACAGGGGAGGAATGAGCAGTTCTTC,CASSLAGQGRNEQFF
NA,TRBV27,NA,TRBJ2-7,TGTGCCAGCAGTTTTGGCAAAACAGGGGAGCAGTACTTC,CASSFGKTGEQYF
NA,TRBV19,NA,TRBJ1-4,TGTGCCAGTAGTACCCAGGGAAGGAGTGAAAAACTGTTTTTT,CASSTQGRSEKLFF
NA,TRBV6-1,TRBD2,TRBJ2-7,TGTGCCAGCAGTGAAGCAACTAGCGGAGACTACGAGCAGTACTTC,CASSEATSGDYEQYF
once,TRBV18,TRBD2,TRBJ2-1,TGTGCCAGCTCACCGGGACTAGCAGGCCACAATGAGCAGTTCTTC,CASSPGLAGHNEQFF
NA,TRBV5-6,NA,TRBJ1-5,TGTGCCAGCAGCTTGTACGGGGGCAATCAGCCCCAGCATTTT,CASSLYGGNQPQHF
NA,TRBV7-9,NA,TRBJ1-2,TGTGCCAGCAGCTCCCAGCTCAGGGCTAACTATGGCTACACCTTC,CASSSQLRANYGYTF
NA,TRBV18,TRBD1,TRBJ1-5,TGTGCCAGCTCATCGACAGGGTTGGACAATCAGCCCCAGCATTTT,CASSSTGLDNQPQHF
NA,TRBV5-1,NA,TRBJ2-1,TGCGCCAGCAGCCACCGCCAAACACTAGGGAATGAGCAGTTCTTC,CASSHRQTLGNEQFF
NA,TRBV2,NA,TRBJ1-1,TGTGCCAGCAGTGAAGCGCTTTCCGGTGGCACTGAAGCTTTCTTT,CASSEALSGGTEAFF
NA,TRBV13,NA,TRBJ2-1,TGTGCCAGCAGCTTAGCTGGCCAGGGGTCGGGCAATGAGCAGTTCTTC,CASSLAGQGSGNEQFF
NA,TRBV6-5,TRBD1,TRBJ2-2,TGTGCCAGCAAGACAGGGGACACCGGGGAGCTGTTTTTT,CASKTGDTGELFF
once,TRBV28,TRBD1,TRBJ1-1,TGTGCCAGCAGTTATAGGGGGCGCCCCGGCACTGAAGCTTTCTTT,CASSYRGRPGTEAFF
NA,TRBV28,NA,TRBJ2-3,TGTGCCAGCAGTCGCATGCCGGGACTCACGCAGTATTTT,CASSRMPGLTQYF
NA,TRBV7-9,TRBD1,TRBJ2-7,TGTGCCAGCAGCGTGACAGGGGGCGCCCAAAACGAGCAGTACTTC,CASSVTGGAQNEQYF
once,TRBV28,TRBD2,TRBJ2-5,TGTGCCAGCAGTGAGGGACTAGGACGAGGTGGGACCCAGTACTTC,CASSEGLGRGGTQYF
NA,TRBV5-1,NA,TRBJ2-2,TGCGCCAGCAGCTCGGGAAGCGACACCGGGGAGCTGTTTTTT,CASSSGSDTGELFF
NA,TRBV5-6,TRBD1,TRBJ1-2,TGTGCCAGCAGCGCACCCCTACAGACGACAGGGTCGGGCTACACCTTC,CASSAPLQTTGSGYTF
NA,TRBV5-6,TRBD2,TRBJ2-7,TGTGCCAGCACCCGGACTAGCGGGGGTTTCTACGAGCAGTACTTC,CASTRTSGGFYEQYF
NA,TRBV28,TRBD1,TRBJ2-7,TGTGCCAGCAGCCGGACCGGGACAGATTACTACGAGCAGTACTTC,CASSRTGTDYYEQYF
NA,TRBV5-6,NA,TRBJ1-1,TGTGCCAGCATCAAGAGGAACACTGAAGCTTTCTTT,CASIKRNTEAFF
once,TRBV28,NA,TRBJ2-1,TGTGCCAGCAGTTTCCTCCGTGGGAGCTACAATGAGCAGTTCTTC,CASSFLRGSYNEQFF